The clone carrying this T cell receptor beta chain has just a few counts. These data originate in a study of blood T cells in healthy people across ages. Germline loops: CDR1 MGHRA, CDR2 YSYEKL. This CDR3 contains 15 residues. Trimming took 0 bases from V and 5 from J, leaving 13 bases between them. A sample-barcoded 5' primer and a J-beta primer mix were used in a second PCR of about 6 to 12 cycles. Each CDR3 protein gets one entry after TCRdb re-called the 5' RACE reads with MiXCR. The sample has about 970,000 distinct CDR3 sequences, approximately 50% seen once. Material: blood. The TCR originated in a woman aged 60-70 years in good health. The chain has TRBV4-1 and TRBJ1-2; D remains ambiguous. CDR3 residues: CASSQDSTPTYGYTF. CDR3 bases: TGCGCCAGCAGCCAAGACAGCACTCCAACTTATGGCTACACCTTC.